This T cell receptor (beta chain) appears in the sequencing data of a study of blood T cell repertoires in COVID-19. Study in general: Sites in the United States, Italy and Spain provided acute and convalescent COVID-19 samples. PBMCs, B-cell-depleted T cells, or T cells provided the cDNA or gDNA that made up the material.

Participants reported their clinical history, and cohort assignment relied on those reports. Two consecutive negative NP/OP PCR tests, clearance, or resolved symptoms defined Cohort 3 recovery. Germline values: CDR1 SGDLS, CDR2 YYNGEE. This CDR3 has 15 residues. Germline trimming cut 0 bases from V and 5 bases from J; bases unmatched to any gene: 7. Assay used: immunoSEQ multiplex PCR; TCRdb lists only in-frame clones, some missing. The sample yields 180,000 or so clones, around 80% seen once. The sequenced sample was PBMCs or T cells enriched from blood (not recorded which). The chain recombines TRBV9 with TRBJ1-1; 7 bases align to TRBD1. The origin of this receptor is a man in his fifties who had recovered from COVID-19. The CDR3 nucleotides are TGTGCCAGCAGCGTAGAGGGGGCCAGAGAGACTGAAGCTTTCTTT. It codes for CASSVEGARETEAFF.